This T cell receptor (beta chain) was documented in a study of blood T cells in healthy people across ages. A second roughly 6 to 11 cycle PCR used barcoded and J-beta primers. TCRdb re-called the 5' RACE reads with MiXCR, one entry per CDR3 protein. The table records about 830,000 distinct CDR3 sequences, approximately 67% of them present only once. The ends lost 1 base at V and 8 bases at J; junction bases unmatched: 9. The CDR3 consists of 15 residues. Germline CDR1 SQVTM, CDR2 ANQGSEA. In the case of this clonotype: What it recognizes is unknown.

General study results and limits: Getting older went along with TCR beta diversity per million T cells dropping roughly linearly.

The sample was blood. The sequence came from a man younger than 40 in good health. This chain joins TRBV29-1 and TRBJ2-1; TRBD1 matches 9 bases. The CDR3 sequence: CSVEGAPDRGYEQFF. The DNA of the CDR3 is TGCAGCGTTGAAGGGGCCCCGGACAGGGGTTATGAGCAGTTCTTC.